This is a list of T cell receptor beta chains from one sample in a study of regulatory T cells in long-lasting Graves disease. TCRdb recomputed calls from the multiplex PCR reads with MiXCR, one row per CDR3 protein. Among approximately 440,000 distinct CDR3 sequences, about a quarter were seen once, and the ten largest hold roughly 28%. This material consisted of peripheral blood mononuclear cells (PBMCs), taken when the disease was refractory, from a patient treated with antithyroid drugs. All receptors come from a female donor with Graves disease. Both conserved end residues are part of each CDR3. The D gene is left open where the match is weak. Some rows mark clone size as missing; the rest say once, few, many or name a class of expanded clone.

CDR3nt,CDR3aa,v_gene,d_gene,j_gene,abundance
TGTGCCAGCAGCCCACGAGGGGCACGGTTGAGCACTGAAGCTTTCTTT,CASSPRGARLSTEAFF,TRBV9,.,TRBJ1-1,.
TGTGCCAGCAGCGGCAAATACAATGAGCAGTTCTTC,CASSGKYNEQFF,TRBV2,.,TRBJ2-1,many
TGCAGCGTGCACAAGGGGGTGAACACTGAAGCTTTCTTT,CSVHKGVNTEAFF,TRBV29-1,.,TRBJ1-1,many
TGTGCCAGCAGCCGACAGTTGGGTGAGACCCAGTACTTC,CASSRQLGETQYF,TRBV7-3,.,TRBJ2-5,.
TGTGCCAGCAGTGAAGGGATTGCGTACAATGAGCAGTTCTTC,CASSEGIAYNEQFF,TRBV6-1,.,TRBJ2-1,.
TGTGCCACCAGCGGCACGCCTGATCAGGGAGAAGGCTACACCTTC,CATSGTPDQGEGYTF,TRBV15,.,TRBJ1-2,.
TGTGCCAGCAGTCACGGGGGGTACTACGAGCAGTACTTC,CASSHGGYYEQYF,TRBV12-3/TRBV12-4,TRBD2,TRBJ2-7,.
TGTGCCAGCAGTTTAGATGGTCCCAGGGTGGGTTTCGGCTCCTACGAGCAGTACTTC,CASSLDGPRVGFGSYEQYF,TRBV28,.,TRBJ2-7,many
TGTGCCAGCAGCTCCCGGGGACAGCTATATGGCTACACCTTC,CASSSRGQLYGYTF,TRBV7-2,TRBD1,TRBJ1-2,.
TGCAGTGCTAGAGATAATCGGCTAATCTACGAGCAGTACTTC,CSARDNRLIYEQYF,TRBV20-1,.,TRBJ2-7,.
TGCAGCGTTGTTAGGGGTACGGAGACCCAGTACTTC,CSVVRGTETQYF,TRBV29-1,.,TRBJ2-5,many
TGTGCCAGCAGTGAACAAATTTTACGGCAAGCTACTTTCTTT,CASSEQILRQATFF,TRBV2,.,TRBJ1-1,many
TGTGCCAGCAGCGCCGGGACGCTAGAGACCCAGTACTTC,CASSAGTLETQYF,TRBV12-3/TRBV12-4,.,TRBJ2-5,medium-sized
TGTGCCAGCAGCCCACGGGTTAGCGGGAGACCACACTCCTACGAGCAGTACTTC,CASSPRVSGRPHSYEQYF,TRBV14,TRBD2,TRBJ2-7,.
TGTGCCAGCAGTTTGGGACACTTAAATGAGAAGCCCCAGCATTTT,CASSLGHLNEKPQHF,TRBV28,.,TRBJ1-5,many
TGTGCCAGCAGTTTCGGCCCGGGGACTGAAGCTTTCTTT,CASSFGPGTEAFF,TRBV12-3/TRBV12-4,.,TRBJ1-1,.
TGTGCCAGCAGATTGGAGGGAAGGAACACTGAAGCTTTCTTT,CASRLEGRNTEAFF,TRBV12-3/TRBV12-4,.,TRBJ1-1,many
TGTGCCAGCAGTTTTGTCCACGAGCAGTACTTC,CASSFVHEQYF,TRBV28,.,TRBJ2-7,many
TGTGCCAGCAGCCCTAGCTTATTGACAAGTAGTACGTACAATGAGCAGTTCTTC,CASSPSLLTSSTYNEQFF,TRBV14,.,TRBJ2-1,.
TGTGCCAGCAGTGAAGGAGGAGGAAGCTCCTACAATGAGCAGTTCTTC,CASSEGGGSSYNEQFF,TRBV2,.,TRBJ2-1,many
TGCAGTGCTAGACCTCCTGCTGAGACCCAGTACTTC,CSARPPAETQYF,TRBV20-1,.,TRBJ2-5,.
TGTGCCAGTAGTATTCAAGCGGGAACATACGAGCAGTACTTC,CASSIQAGTYEQYF,TRBV19,TRBD2,TRBJ2-7,many
TGCAGTGCTAGAACCCGGGACACGTCCTCCTACGAGCAGTACTTC,CSARTRDTSSYEQYF,TRBV20-1,.,TRBJ2-7,.
TGTGCCAGCTCACCTATGAGGGTGAGGTCCGAGCAGTACTTC,CASSPMRVRSEQYF,TRBV18,.,TRBJ2-7,few
TGTGCCACGTCGCGCCGGGGGGATACTGAAGCTTTCTTT,CATSRRGDTEAFF,TRBV11-3,.,TRBJ1-1,.
TGTGCCAGCAGCGACGCATCCGGGACAGATAATGAAAAACTGTTTTTT,CASSDASGTDNEKLFF,TRBV2,TRBD1,TRBJ1-4,.
TGTGCCAGCGGAACGACTAGCGGAACCTACGAGCAGTACTTC,CASGTTSGTYEQYF,TRBV28,TRBD2,TRBJ2-7,few
TGTGCCAGCAGTGACACAGGGGGCAAGGACTATGGCTACACCTTC,CASSDTGGKDYGYTF,TRBV6-1,TRBD1,TRBJ1-2,.
TGCAGTGCTATAGATTACAGGGAGACTGAAGCTTTCTTT,CSAIDYRETEAFF,TRBV20-1,.,TRBJ1-1,many
TGTGCCAGCAAAAAGACAAGCAATCAGCCCCAGCATTTT,CASKKTSNQPQHF,TRBV12-3/TRBV12-4,.,TRBJ1-5,many
TGTGCCAGCAGTGAAGGTCAGGGTATCCCCCAAGAGACCCAGTACTTC,CASSEGQGIPQETQYF,TRBV6-1,.,TRBJ2-5,many
TGTGCCAGCAGTCGGGACAGGGGGTACTCCTACGAGCAGTACTTC,CASSRDRGYSYEQYF,TRBV2,TRBD1,TRBJ2-7,.
TGTGCCACCTATTGGGATGGCTACACCTTC,CATYWDGYTF,TRBV19,.,TRBJ1-2,.
TGTGCCAGCAGCCGCGGGACTCCGGGGTACGAGCAGTACTTC,CASSRGTPGYEQYF,TRBV6-2/TRBV6-3,.,TRBJ2-7,.
TGTGCCAGCAGCCAAGGGACCCTCCAGAATGAAAAACTGTTTTTT,CASSQGTLQNEKLFF,TRBV3-1,.,TRBJ1-4,many
TGTGCCAGCAGTTTCTTCGGTCGCGGCTATGGCTACACCTTC,CASSFFGRGYGYTF,TRBV12-3/TRBV12-4,.,TRBJ1-2,many
TGTGCCAGCAGCTCCCCCGGAAACTATGGCTACACCTTC,CASSSPGNYGYTF,TRBV7-9,.,TRBJ1-2,many
TGTGCCAGCAGCCCCCACGGGAGTGGGGATCAGCCCCAGCATTTT,CASSPHGSGDQPQHF,TRBV2,.,TRBJ1-5,many
TGTGCCAGCAGTGAAGATCAGGGGGAACAGCCCCAGCATTTT,CASSEDQGEQPQHF,TRBV2,TRBD1,TRBJ1-5,.
.,CSARDASGQGVYTGELFF,TRBV20-1,.,TRBJ2-2,few
TGTGCCAGCAGCCAGACAGGGAATAGCTACACCTTC,CASSQTGNSYTF,TRBV7-2,TRBD1,TRBJ1-2,many
TGTGCCAGCTTACCGAATTACAGTGGCGAGCAGTACTTC,CASLPNYSGEQYF,TRBV2,.,TRBJ2-7,many
TGTGCCAGCAGTGATCTGCCGGGACTAGCGGGTAGAGTGGCCTACAATGAGCAGTTCTTC,CASSDLPGLAGRVAYNEQFF,TRBV25-1,TRBD2,TRBJ2-1,.
TGTGCCAGCACCCGGACAGGGGCACCCTACGAGCAGTACTTC,CASTRTGAPYEQYF,TRBV7-9,TRBD1,TRBJ2-7,.
TGTGCCAGCTCCCCAGGCTCGAACAGCTATCAGCCCCAGCATTTT,CASSPGSNSYQPQHF,TRBV18,.,TRBJ1-5,few
TGTGCCACCAGCAGAGATCACGGCCAAGAGACCCAGTACTTC,CATSRDHGQETQYF,TRBV15,.,TRBJ2-5,.
TGTGCCTGGCGGGAGGGCAGATTGAACACTGAAGCTTTCTTT,CAWREGRLNTEAFF,TRBV30,.,TRBJ1-1,.
TGTGCCAGCATTAGTAACAGGGGGATGAACACTGAAGCTTTCTTT,CASISNRGMNTEAFF,TRBV28,TRBD1,TRBJ1-1,.
TGTGCCACCAGCACTGTAGCGGGAAAAGAGACCCAGTACTTC,CATSTVAGKETQYF,TRBV15,TRBD2,TRBJ2-5,many
TGCAGTGCCAGGCAGGGGGGCGATGAAAAACTGTTTTTT,CSARQGGDEKLFF,TRBV20-1,TRBD1,TRBJ1-4,many
TGTGCCAGCAAACCGGGACAGAGCTCCTACGAGCAGTACTTC,CASKPGQSSYEQYF,TRBV12-3/TRBV12-4,TRBD1,TRBJ2-7,many
TGCAGCGCCCGTAGCGGGAGTATCGAGACCCAGTACTTC,CSARSGSIETQYF,TRBV29-1,TRBD2,TRBJ2-5,few
TGTGCCAGCAGCTTCGGTAGCAGCGGTGGGTTAATCGAGCAGTTCTTC,CASSFGSSGGLIEQFF,TRBV7-3,.,TRBJ2-1,few
TGCGCCAGCAGCCATGGACTAGCGGAGTACAATGAGCAGTTCTTC,CASSHGLAEYNEQFF,TRBV5-1,TRBD2,TRBJ2-1,.